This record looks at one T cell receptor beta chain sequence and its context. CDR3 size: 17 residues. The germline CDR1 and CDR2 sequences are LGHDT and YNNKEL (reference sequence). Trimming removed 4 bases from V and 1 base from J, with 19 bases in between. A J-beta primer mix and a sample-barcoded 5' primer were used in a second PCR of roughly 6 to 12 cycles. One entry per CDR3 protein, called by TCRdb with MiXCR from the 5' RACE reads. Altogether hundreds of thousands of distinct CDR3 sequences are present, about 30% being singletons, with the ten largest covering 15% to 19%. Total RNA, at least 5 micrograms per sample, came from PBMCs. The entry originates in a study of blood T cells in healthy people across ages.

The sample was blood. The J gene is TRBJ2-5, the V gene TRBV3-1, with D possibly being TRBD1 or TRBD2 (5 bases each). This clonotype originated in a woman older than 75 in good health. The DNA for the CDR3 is TGTGCCAGCAGCCCTTACTCCGGGACCCCCTTCCAAGAGACCCAGTACTTC. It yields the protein CASSPYSGTPFQETQYF.